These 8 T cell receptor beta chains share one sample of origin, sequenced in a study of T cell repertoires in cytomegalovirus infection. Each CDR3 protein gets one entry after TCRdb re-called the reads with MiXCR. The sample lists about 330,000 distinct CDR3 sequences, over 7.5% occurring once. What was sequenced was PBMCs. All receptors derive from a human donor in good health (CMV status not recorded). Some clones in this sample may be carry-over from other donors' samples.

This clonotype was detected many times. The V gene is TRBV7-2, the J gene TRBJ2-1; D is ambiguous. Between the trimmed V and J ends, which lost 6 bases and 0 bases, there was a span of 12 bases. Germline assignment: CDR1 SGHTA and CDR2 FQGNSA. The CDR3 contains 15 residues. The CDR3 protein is CASSLGYSSYNEQFF. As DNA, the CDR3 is TGTGCCAGCAGTCTGGGATACAGCTCCTACAATGAGCAGTTCTTC.

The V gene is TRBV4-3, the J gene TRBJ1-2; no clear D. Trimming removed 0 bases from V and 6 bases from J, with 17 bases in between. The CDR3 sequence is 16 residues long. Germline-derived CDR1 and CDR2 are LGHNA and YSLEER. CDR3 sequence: CASSQEATGLRHGYTF. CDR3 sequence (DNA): TGCGCCAGCAGCCAAGAAGCAACCGGGCTTAGGCATGGCTACACCTTC.

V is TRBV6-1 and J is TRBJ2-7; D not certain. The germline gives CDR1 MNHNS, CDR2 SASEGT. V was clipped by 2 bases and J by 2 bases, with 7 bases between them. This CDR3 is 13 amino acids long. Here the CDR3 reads CASSEMLAYEQYF. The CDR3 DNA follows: TGTGCCAGCAGTGAAATGCTAGCCTACGAGCAGTACTTC.

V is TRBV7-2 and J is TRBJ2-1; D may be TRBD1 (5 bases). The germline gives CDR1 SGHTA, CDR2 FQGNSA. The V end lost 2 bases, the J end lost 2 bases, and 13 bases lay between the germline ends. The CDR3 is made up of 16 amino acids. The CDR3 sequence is CASSLMGRVPYNEQFF. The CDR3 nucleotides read TGTGCCAGCAGCTTAATGGGCAGGGTACCCTACAATGAGCAGTTCTTC.

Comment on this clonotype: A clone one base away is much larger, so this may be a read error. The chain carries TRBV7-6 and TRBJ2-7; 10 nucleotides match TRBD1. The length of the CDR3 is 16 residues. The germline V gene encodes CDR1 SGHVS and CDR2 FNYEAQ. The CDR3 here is CTSSPRGGQGFNEQYF. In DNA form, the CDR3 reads TGTACCAGCAGCCCAAGGGGGGGACAGGGGTTCAACGAGCAGTACTTC.

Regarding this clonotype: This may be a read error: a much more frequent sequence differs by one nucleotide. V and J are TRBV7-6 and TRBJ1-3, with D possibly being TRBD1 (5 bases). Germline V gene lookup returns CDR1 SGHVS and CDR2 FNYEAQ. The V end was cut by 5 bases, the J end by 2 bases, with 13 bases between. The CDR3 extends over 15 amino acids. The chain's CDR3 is CASSLLAGTGNTIYF. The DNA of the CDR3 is TGTGCCAGCAGCCTCCTCGCAGGGACTGGAAACACCATATATTTT.

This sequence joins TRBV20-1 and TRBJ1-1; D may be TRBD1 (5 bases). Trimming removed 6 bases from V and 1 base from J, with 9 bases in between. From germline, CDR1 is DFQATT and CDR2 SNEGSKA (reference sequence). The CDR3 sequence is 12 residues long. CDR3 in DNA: TGCAGTGCGTCCGACAGGAACACTGAAGCTTTCTTT. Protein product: CSASDRNTEAFF.

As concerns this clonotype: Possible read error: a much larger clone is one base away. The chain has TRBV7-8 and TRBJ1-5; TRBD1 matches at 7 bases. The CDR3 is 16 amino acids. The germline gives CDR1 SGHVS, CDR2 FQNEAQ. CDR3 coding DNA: TGTGGCAGCAGCCCTCCTCCACAGGGGATCCATCAGCCCCAGCATTTT. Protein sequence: CGSSPPPQGIHQPQHF.